The following is a T cell receptor beta chain sequence with its context. What it recognizes is unknown. Assay used: immunoSEQ multiplex PCR; TCRdb lists only in-frame clones, some missing. Of about 29,000 clones in the sample, roughly nine tenths were seen once. CDR3 length: 16 residues. Trimming pared 6 bases from V and 0 bases from J, leaving 17 bases between. Germline CDR1 and CDR2: MDHEN and SYDVKM. This sample is drawn from a study of chemoradiotherapy in HPV16-positive cancers. Turning to the study itself: Candidate HPV-specific T-cell clones and common TCR motifs came from functional assays in two HPV16-positive patients. Study-wide results and limits: For HPV16-positive patients, expanding HPV-responsive T cells associated with longer recurrence-free survival. During treatment, candidate HPV-specific clones and E7-related motifs expanded in tumor.

This receptor was identified in a human donor with HPV-associated anogenital cancer. Sequenced here: blood, sampled from a patient who underwent chemoradiotherapy. The chain joins TRBV28 to TRBJ2-5; D is possibly TRBD1 or TRBD2 (6 bases each). CDR3 bases: TGTGCCAGCAGCCCCGCGGGGCAGGGGTACCAAGAGACCCAGTACTTC. Translation gives CASSPAGQGYQETQYF.